This entry concerns a single T cell receptor (beta chain). This sample was included in a study of blood T cell repertoires in COVID-19. Some clones are missing from TCRdb's copy, which holds only in-frame ones; the method was immunoSEQ multiplex PCR. The table includes roughly 250,000 clones, around 82% detected once. J lost 6 bases, V lost 2 bases, and 4 bases had no gene match. The V gene's germline CDR1 is SGHDN and CDR2 FVKESK. The CDR3 extends over 14 amino acids. This TCR derives from a person aged 70 to 85 with COVID-19, enrolled during active disease. The rearrangement joins TRBV14 to TRBJ2-4; 7 positions match TRBD2. The material sequenced was peripheral blood. Written as DNA, the CDR3 is TGTGCCAGCAGCCAAAGTACGGGGGGAAACATTCAGTACTTC. It yields the protein CASSQSTGGNIQYF.